Presented here are 18 T cell receptor beta chains from one specimen sequenced in a study of shared clonotypes between healthy human individuals. Sequencing was performed with immunoSEQ multiplex PCR; in TCRdb, only in-frame clones are kept and a portion is missing. The sample comprises over 850,000 clones, 75% to 80% of which are singletons, and 0.55% to 0.7% rests with the top ten. Sequenced sample: memory CD4+ T cells from PBMCs. The sample's subset: CD45RA-negative fraction. All receptors derive from a man between 18 and 35 years old in good health. Some clones in this sample may be carry-over from other donors' samples.

This chain joins TRBV5-4 and TRBJ2-3; possible D gene TRBD1, 5 bases. CDR3 length: 16 amino acids. CDR1 is SGHNT and CDR2 is YYREEE in the germline V gene (reference sequence). Trimming removed 2 bases at V and 2 bases at J, with 15 bases between. The CDR3 nucleotides are TGTGCCAGCAGCTTCCGCAGGGTGGGATCCACAGATACGCAGTATTTT. Amino acids: CASSFRRVGSTDTQYF.

The genes are TRBV11-2 and TRBJ2-6; D gene uncertain. Germline CDR1 is SGHAT and CDR2 is FQNNGV. The CDR3 runs 15 residues. Trimming removed 1 base at V and 0 bases at J, with 4 bases between. The CDR3 coding sequence is TGTGCCAGCAGCTTAGTCGGCTCTGGGGCCAACGTCCTGACTTTC. It yields the protein CASSLVGSGANVLTF.

The chain's CDR3 is CASSSSLETRYTF. In DNA form, the CDR3 reads TGTGCCAGCAGTTCTTCCCTTGAGACCCGCTACACCTTC. The chain uses TRBV6-6 and TRBJ1-2; D gene uncertain. Trimming removed 4 bases from V and 9 bases from J, with 15 bases in between. The CDR3 extends over 13 amino acids. Germline CDR1 reads MNHNY; CDR2 reads SVGAGI (reference sequence).

This clone was observed a handful of times. The chain links TRBV10-3 to TRBJ2-2; D is uncertain. Looked up from germline, CDR1 is ENHRY and CDR2 is SYGVKD. This CDR3 comprises 15 residues. The V end was cut by 10 bases, the J end by 2 bases, with 17 bases between. CDR3: CATKGRTDNTGELFF. CDR3 coding DNA: TGTGCCACGAAGGGCCGAACAGATAACACCGGGGAGCTGTTTTTT.

The chain links TRBV7-7 to TRBJ2-7, with 7 bases that match TRBD2. Germline CDR1 SSHAT, CDR2 FNYEAQ (reference sequence). The V and J ends lost 1 base and 0 bases, in that order; junction bases with no gene match: 3. The CDR3 length is 15 residues. CDR3 DNA: TGTGCCAGCAGCTTAGGTGCGGGGGTCTCCTACGAGCAGTACTTC. Translating gives CASSLGAGVSYEQYF.

The genes are TRBV7-3 and TRBJ2-5, with TRBD1 identical over 9 bases. CDR3 length: 15 residues. J lost 0 bases, V lost 2 bases, and 1 base had no gene match. Germline CDR1 is SGHTA and CDR2 is FQGTGA. CDR3 sequence reads: CASSLGQGYQETQYF. The CDR3 region has the DNA TGTGCCAGCAGCTTAGGACAGGGGTACCAAGAGACCCAGTACTTC.

Turning to this clone: A far larger clone differs by one base, so this is likely a read error. The same CDR3 arises from other DNA sequences in this sample as well. The rearrangement uses TRBV5-8 and TRBJ2-1, with D tentatively TRBD2 (6 bases). With 8 bases removed from V and 6 bases from J, the gap between germline ends came to 21 bases. Germline CDR1 reads SGHTS; CDR2 reads YDEGEE. The CDR3 is made up of 15 amino acids. The CDR3: CASSPGTFQSNEQFF. CDR3 bases: TGTGCCAGTAGCCCCGGGACTTTCCAATCCAATGAGCAGTTCTTC.

This rearrangement joins TRBV5-5 to TRBJ2-3; D may match TRBD1 or TRBD2 (5 bases each). V was trimmed by 4 bases and J by 1 base, leaving 16 bases between them. The CDR3 consists of 16 residues. Looked up from germline, CDR1 is SGHKS and CDR2 is YYEKEE (reference sequence). CDR3 sequence reads: CASSIQPMGGTDTQYF. The DNA for the CDR3 is TGTGCCAGCAGCATACAGCCGATGGGGGGCACAGATACGCAGTATTTT.

With respect to this clone: At the DNA level, this CDR3 is encoded by other sequences in the same sample as well. The J gene is TRBJ2-1, the V gene TRBV30; D is ambiguous. V was cut by 4 bases and J by 4 bases, with 5 bases left in between. The germline gives CDR1 GTSNPN, CDR2 SVGIG (reference sequence). This CDR3 is built from 11 residues. The chain's CDR3 is CAWTLYNEQFF. CDR3 bases: TGTGCCTGGACACTTTACAATGAGCAGTTCTTC.

The V and J genes are TRBV18 and TRBJ2-3; tentative D call: TRBD1 (5 bases). CDR1 KGHSH and CDR2 LQKENI come from the germline V gene. This CDR3 region has 13 residues. Trimming shortened V by 5 bases and J by 6 bases, and 12 bases separated the two germline ends. In nucleotides, the CDR3 is TGTGCCAGCTCAAAGGACACGCGGGATACGCAGTATTTT. It yields the protein CASSKDTRDTQYF.

The rearrangement uses TRBV15 and TRBJ2-1; tentatively, D is TRBD2 (5 bases). V was pared by 0 bases and J by 4 bases, with 10 bases between. The CDR3 is 15 amino acids. The germline gives CDR1 LNHNV, CDR2 YYDKDF (reference sequence). The CDR3 region has the DNA TGTGCCACCAGCAGAGAGAGTGAGCGGTACAATGAGCAGTTCTTC. Its protein is CATSRESERYNEQFF.

This clone has only a few counts. The CDR3 region is CASSLVLRGRGTIYF. The CDR3 DNA is TGTGCCAGCAGCTTAGTGTTGAGGGGGCGGGGAACCATATATTTT. This chain uses TRBV7-2 with TRBJ1-3; 7 nucleotides agree with TRBD1. Germline V lookup: CDR1 SGHTA, CDR2 FQGNSA. The V segment lost 1 base and the J segment 10 bases; nucleotides outside the gene matches: 10. This CDR3 has 15 amino acids.

The chain carries TRBV7-6 and TRBJ2-1; D remains ambiguous. V was clipped by 1 base and J by 12 bases, with 16 bases between them. In germline, CDR1 is SGHVS, CDR2 FNYEAQ. The CDR3 has 14 amino acids. CDR3: CASSLVSTSKVQFF. The CDR3, as DNA: TGTGCCAGCAGCTTAGTCAGTACGTCGAAGGTGCAGTTCTTC.

This clone was seen a handful of times. The gene calls are TRBV11-2 and TRBJ2-4; D may be TRBD1 (6 bases). Deletions cut 1 base from V and 5 bases from J, with 15 bases between. Looked up from germline, CDR1 is SGHAT and CDR2 is FQNNGV. This CDR3 region has 16 residues. DNA of the CDR3: TGTGCCAGCAGCTTAGTAAAAAGACAGGCTGAAAACATTCAGTACTTC. This sequence encodes CASSLVKRQAENIQYF.

V usage is TRBV15 and J usage is TRBJ1-2; D is ambiguous. The V and J ends lost 1 base and 5 bases respectively, with 8 bases between them. Germline V gene lookup returns CDR1 LNHNV and CDR2 YYDKDF (reference sequence). The CDR3 totals 13 residues. CDR3 residues: CATSRGDRYGYTF. The CDR3 DNA is TGTGCCACCAGCAGAGGGGATCGGTATGGCTACACCTTC.

Concerning this clone: Being one base from a much bigger clone, this may be a read error. The chain uses TRBV5-4 and TRBJ2-5, with D perhaps TRBD1 or TRBD2 (5 bases each). Germline CDR1 SGHNT, CDR2 YYREEE (reference sequence). The CDR3 is 14 amino acids. The chain's CDR3 is CASMGEPGKETQHF. Here the CDR3 DNA reads TGTGCCAGCATGGGGGAGCCCGGGAAAGAGACCCAGCACTTC. The full variable domain, completed using reference TRBV5-4 and TRBJ2-5, is ETGVTQSPTHLIKTRGQQVTLRCSSQSGHNTVSWYQQALGQGPQFIFQYYREEENGRGNFPPRFSGLQFPNYSSELNVNALELDDSALYLCASMGEPGKETQHFGPGTRLLVL.

CDR3 DNA: TGTGCCTGGAGCCCCGAGTACAATGAGCAGTTCTTC. Protein sequence: CAWSPEYNEQFF. The J gene is TRBJ2-1, the V gene TRBV30; D remains unclear. Germline V gene sequence: CDR1 GTSNPN, CDR2 SVGIG (reference sequence). Trimming removed 3 bases at V and 4 bases at J, with 7 bases between. This CDR3 is 12 amino acids long.

This clone was seen only a few times. The same CDR3 is also encoded by other DNA sequences in this sample. The rearrangement links TRBV7-8 to TRBJ2-2; 9 bases match TRBD2. The CDR3 length is 16 residues. V trimming: 2 bases; J trimming: 4 bases; junction bases outside the gene matches: 5. Germline CDR1 is SGHVS and CDR2 is FQNEAQ. The DNA of the CDR3 is TGTGCCAGCAGCTTACAGGCTAGCGGGATCACCGGGGAGCTGTTTTTT. It is translated as CASSLQASGITGELFF.